Listed below are T cell receptor beta chains from one sample, sequenced in a study of Graves' ophthalmopathy and Graves' hyperthyroidism. TCRdb fed the multiplex PCR reads into MiXCR, producing one record per CDR3 protein. The data contain about 400,000 distinct CDR3 sequences, approximately 15% of them singletons. The sequenced sample was peripheral blood. The origin of the receptors is a woman in her late teens or twenties with stable Graves' hyperthyroidism. Each CDR3 is given with its conserved first and last residue. Each record gives: clone size, V gene, J gene, D gene, CDR3 protein, CDR3 DNA. The D gene is left open where the match is weak. A row's size may be missing; if present it is once, few, many or a size class.

>.|TRBV6-1|TRBJ1-1|.
CASRDANTEAFF
TGTGCCAGCCGGGACGCGAACACTGAAGCTTTCTTT
>many|TRBV12-5|TRBJ2-7|TRBD2
CASGGGTSYEQYF
TGTGCTAGCGGGGGGGGAACCTCCTACGAGCAGTACTTC
>many|TRBV5-1|TRBJ1-1|.
CASSLAGDRLEAFF
TGCGCCAGCAGCTTGGCCGGCGACCGGCTGGAAGCTTTCTTT
>many|TRBV7-2|TRBJ2-7|TRBD2
CASSTLAGGSYEQYF
TGTGCCAGCAGCACCCTAGCGGGGGGATCCTACGAGCAGTACTTC
>many|TRBV19|TRBJ1-1|.
CASSIGNEAFF
TGTGCCAGTAGTATAGGCAATGAAGCTTTCTTT
>.|TRBV6-5|TRBJ1-2|.
CASSYSLPGADYGYTF
TGTGCCAGCAGTTACTCGTTACCCGGGGCTGACTATGGCTACACCTTC
>few|TRBV2|TRBJ2-7|.
CASSGFSTDYEQYF
TGTGCCAGCAGTGGTTTTTCCACCGACTACGAGCAGTACTTC
>many|TRBV6-1|TRBJ2-2|.
CASRRQYPTGELFF
TGTGCCAGCAGAAGACAGTACCCGACCGGGGAGCTGTTTTTT
>many|TRBV5-1|TRBJ1-1|.
CASSGGQVNTEAFF
TGCGCCAGCAGCGGGGGGCAGGTGAACACTGAAGCTTTCTTT
>few|TRBV4-2|TRBJ2-2|TRBD2
CASSPGPGGDTGELFF
TGTGCCAGCAGCCCCGGTCCGGGAGGGGACACCGGGGAGCTGTTTTTT
>many|TRBV6-2/TRBV6-3|TRBJ2-7|TRBD1
CASSYSSRTGGSYEQYF
TGTGCCAGCAGTTACTCGAGCCGGACAGGGGGTTCCTACGAGCAGTACTTC
>many|TRBV19|TRBJ2-2|TRBD1
CASTGQGSTGELFF
TGTGCCAGTACTGGACAGGGAAGCACCGGGGAGCTGTTTTTT
>.|TRBV5-8|TRBJ1-2|TRBD1
CASCLGQGYGYTF
TGTGCCAGCTGCTTGGGACAGGGCTATGGCTACACCTTC
>many|TRBV15|TRBJ1-1|.
CATSLRGLNTEAFF
TGTGCCACCAGTTTAAGAGGATTGAACACTGAAGCTTTCTTT
>few|TRBV4-1|TRBJ1-2|.
CASSQDHPPAPYGYTF
TGCGCCAGCAGCCAAGATCACCCACCCGCCCCCTATGGCTACACCTTC
>many|TRBV18|TRBJ1-2|TRBD1
CASSPPARGIGYTF
TGTGCCAGCTCACCACCGGCCAGGGGGATTGGCTACACCTTC
>few|TRBV24-1|TRBJ2-5|.
CATSDLRQGKLQETQYF
TGTGCCACCAGTGATTTAAGGCAGGGCAAACTCCAAGAGACCCAGTACTTC
>many|TRBV15|TRBJ2-5|.
CATSRLLGHFAETQYF
TGTGCCACCAGCAGACTTCTGGGCCATTTCGCTGAGACCCAGTACTTC
>few|TRBV11-3|TRBJ2-3|.
CASSPGATDTQYF
TGTGCCAGCTCCCCGGGCGCCACAGATACGCAGTATTTT
>.|TRBV6-2/TRBV6-3|TRBJ2-1|.
CASSYSASPTYNEQFF
TGTGCCAGCAGTTACTCCGCTAGCCCCACCTACAATGAGCAGTTCTTC
>few|TRBV9|TRBJ2-2|TRBD1
CASSVGTGANTGELFF
TGTGCCAGCAGCGTAGGGACAGGCGCGAACACCGGGGAGCTGTTTTTT
>.|TRBV15|TRBJ2-7|.
CATSRERTLPRGQYF
TGTGCCACCAGCAGAGAGAGGACACTGCCGCGGGGGCAGTACTTC
>few|TRBV10-3|TRBJ2-7|.
CAISEVGKRFEQYF
TGTGCCATCAGTGAGGTAGGGAAGAGGTTCGAGCAGTACTTC
>many|TRBV4-2|TRBJ1-1|.
CASSQGEGRAEAFF
TGTGCCAGCAGCCAAGGTGAGGGGAGGGCTGAAGCTTTCTTT
>many|TRBV14|TRBJ2-7|.
CASSQRTSYEQYF
TGTGCCAGCAGCCAGCGGACAAGCTACGAGCAGTACTTC
>many|TRBV7-2|TRBJ2-7|.
CASNLKVGYEQYF
TGTGCCAGCAACCTTAAGGTCGGATACGAGCAGTACTTC
>few|TRBV29-1|TRBJ1-1|.
CSVEGWQGGGTEAFF
TGCAGCGTTGAAGGGTGGCAGGGAGGAGGGACTGAAGCTTTCTTT
>many|TRBV6-1|TRBJ2-4|.
CAARVYSGIQYF
TGTGCCGCCCGAGTGTATTCCGGCATTCAGTACTTC
>.|TRBV9|TRBJ2-7|TRBD1
CASSFGQGPYEQYF
TGTGCCAGCAGCTTCGGACAGGGGCCCTACGAGCAGTACTTC
>many|TRBV6-2/TRBV6-3|TRBJ1-1|.
CASTLDHPGSGGDTEAFF
TGTGCCAGCACCCTAGACCATCCGGGCTCCGGGGGGGACACTGAAGCTTTCTTT
>many|TRBV7-2|TRBJ2-6|.
CASSLASSGANVLTF
TGTGCCAGCAGCTTAGCGTCCTCTGGGGCCAACGTCCTGACTTTC
>few|TRBV7-9|TRBJ1-1|.
CASSPRQENTEAFF
TGTGCCAGCAGCCCCCGACAGGAGAACACTGAAGCTTTCTTT
>many|TRBV6-5|TRBJ1-5|.
CASARRGPGISSNQPQHF
TGTGCCAGCGCTAGGAGGGGCCCAGGAATCTCGAGCAATCAGCCCCAGCATTTT
>once|TRBV12-3/TRBV12-4|TRBJ1-2|.
CASSLALGHQNYGYTF
TGTGCCAGCAGTTTAGCGCTGGGACATCAAAACTATGGCTACACCTTC
>many|TRBV19|TRBJ1-1|.
CASSNQGNTEAFF
TGTGCCAGTAGTAATCAGGGGAACACTGAAGCTTTCTTT
>many|TRBV6-5|TRBJ1-2|.
CASSYGNIGGSERGYTF
TGTGCCAGCAGTTATGGGAATATAGGCGGGTCGGAGCGGGGCTACACCTTC
>many|TRBV10-3|TRBJ1-2|TRBD1
CAARGLGDANYGYTF
TGTGCCGCCAGGGGGTTAGGGGATGCTAACTATGGCTACACCTTC
>many|TRBV19|TRBJ1-1|TRBD1
CASSPRTGMEGNTEAFF
TGTGCCAGTAGTCCGCGGACAGGGATGGAGGGGAACACTGAAGCTTTCTTT
>.|TRBV15|TRBJ2-5|.
CATSRSLAEETQYF
TGTGCCACCAGCAGATCCTTAGCGGAAGAGACCCAGTACTTC
>many|TRBV12-3/TRBV12-4|TRBJ1-1|.
CASSLAHLNTEAFF
TGTGCCAGCAGTTTAGCACACCTGAACACTGAAGCTTTCTTT